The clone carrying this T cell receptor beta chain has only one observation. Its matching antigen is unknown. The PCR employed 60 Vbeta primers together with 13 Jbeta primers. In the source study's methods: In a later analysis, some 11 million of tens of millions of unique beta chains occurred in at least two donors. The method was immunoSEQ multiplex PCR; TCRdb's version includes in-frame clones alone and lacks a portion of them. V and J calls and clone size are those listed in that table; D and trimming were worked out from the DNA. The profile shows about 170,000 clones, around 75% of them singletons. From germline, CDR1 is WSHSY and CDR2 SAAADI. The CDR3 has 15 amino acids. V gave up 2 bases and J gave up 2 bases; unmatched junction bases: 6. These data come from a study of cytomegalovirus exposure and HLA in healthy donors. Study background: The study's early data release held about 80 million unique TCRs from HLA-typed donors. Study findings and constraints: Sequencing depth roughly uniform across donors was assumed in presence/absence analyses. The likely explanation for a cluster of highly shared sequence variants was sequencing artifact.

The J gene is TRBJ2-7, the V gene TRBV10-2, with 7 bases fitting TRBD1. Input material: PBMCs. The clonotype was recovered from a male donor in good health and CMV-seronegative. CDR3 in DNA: TGCGCCAGCAGTGAGCCAGGGGGATCCACCTACGAGCAGTACTTC. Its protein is CASSEPGGSTYEQYF.